Described below is a single T cell receptor beta chain sequence and its context. The germline V gene has CDR1 SGHRS and CDR2 YFSETQ. Trimming stripped 1 base from V and 0 bases from J, with 8 bases between. The CDR3 spans 16 residues. This entry comes from a study of cytomegalovirus exposure and HLA in healthy donors. Overall study: Unique TCR beta sequences numbering fewer than 130 million came from some 200 million T cells in an earlier analysis.

In the PCR, 60 Vbeta and 13 Jbeta primers were used. Profiled with immunoSEQ multiplex PCR; TCRdb holds only in-frame clones, not every one. The sample shows about 160,000 clones, around 84% of them seen only once. The TCR was taken from a male donor in good health and CMV-seropositive. The chain is built from TRBV5-1 and TRBJ2-6, with TRBD1 as a possible D gene (6 bases). Input material: PBMCs. Written as DNA, the CDR3 is TGCGCCAGCAGCTTGCGACAGGTCTCTGGGGCCAACGTCCTGACTTTC. Its protein product is CASSLRQVSGANVLTF.